This record concerns one TCR beta chain sequence. The assay was immunoSEQ multiplex PCR, and TCRdb's table has in-frame clones only and misses some. Of about 120,000 clones listed, roughly 91% are singletons. The germline gives CDR1 SGHNT, CDR2 YYREEE (reference sequence). The V gene end was trimmed by 4 bases and the J gene end by 6 bases; junction bases not matched to a gene: 4. The CDR3 spans 14 residues. This record comes from a study of control samples from healthy donors and cancer patients. The TCR sequence derives from a man aged 50 to 59 with head and neck cancer. The gene calls are TRBV5-4 and TRBJ1-6; 7 nucleotides align to TRBD1. The material sequenced was PBMCs. This CDR3 is CASSPGQANSPLHF. As DNA, the CDR3 is TGTGCCAGCAGCCCCGGACAGGCTAATTCACCCCTCCACTTT.